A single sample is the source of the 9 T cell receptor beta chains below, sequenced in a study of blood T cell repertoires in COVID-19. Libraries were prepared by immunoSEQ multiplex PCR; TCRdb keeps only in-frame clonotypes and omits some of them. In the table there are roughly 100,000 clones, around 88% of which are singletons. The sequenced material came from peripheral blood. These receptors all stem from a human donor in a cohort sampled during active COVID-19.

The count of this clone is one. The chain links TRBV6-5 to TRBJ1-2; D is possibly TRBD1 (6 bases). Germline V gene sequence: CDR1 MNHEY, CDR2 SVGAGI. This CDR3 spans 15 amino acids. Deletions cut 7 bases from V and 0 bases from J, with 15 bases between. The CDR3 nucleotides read TGTGCCAGCATCCCCATGACAGGCACTAACTATGGCTACACCTTC. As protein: CASIPMTGTNYGYTF.

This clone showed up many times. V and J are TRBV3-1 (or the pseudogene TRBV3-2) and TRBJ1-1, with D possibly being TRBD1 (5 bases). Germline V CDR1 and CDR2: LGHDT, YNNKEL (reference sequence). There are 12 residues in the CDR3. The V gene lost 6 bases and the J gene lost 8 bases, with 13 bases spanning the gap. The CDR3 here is CASSGGYAEAFF. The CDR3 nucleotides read TGTGCCAGCAGTGGGGGGTATGCCGAAGCTTTCTTT.

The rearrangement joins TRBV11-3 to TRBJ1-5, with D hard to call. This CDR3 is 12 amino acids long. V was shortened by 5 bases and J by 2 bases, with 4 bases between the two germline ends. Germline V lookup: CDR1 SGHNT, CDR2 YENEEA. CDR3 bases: TGTGCCAGCAGCCGGGGCAATCAGCCCCAGCATTTT. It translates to CASSRGNQPQHF.

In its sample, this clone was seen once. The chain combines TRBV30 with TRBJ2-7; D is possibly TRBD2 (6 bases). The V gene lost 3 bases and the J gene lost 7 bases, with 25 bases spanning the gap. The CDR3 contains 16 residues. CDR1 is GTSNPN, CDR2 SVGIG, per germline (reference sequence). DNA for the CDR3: TGTGCCTGGAGGGTCTGGGGCGGGGTCCCAGAGGGTGAGCAGTACTTC. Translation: CAWRVWGGVPEGEQYF.

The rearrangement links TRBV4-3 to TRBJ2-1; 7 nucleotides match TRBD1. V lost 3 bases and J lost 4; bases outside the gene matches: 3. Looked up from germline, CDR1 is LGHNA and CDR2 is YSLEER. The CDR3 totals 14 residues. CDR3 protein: CASSQNRGYNEQFF. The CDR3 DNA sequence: TGCGCCAGCAGCCAGAACAGGGGTTACAATGAGCAGTTCTTC.

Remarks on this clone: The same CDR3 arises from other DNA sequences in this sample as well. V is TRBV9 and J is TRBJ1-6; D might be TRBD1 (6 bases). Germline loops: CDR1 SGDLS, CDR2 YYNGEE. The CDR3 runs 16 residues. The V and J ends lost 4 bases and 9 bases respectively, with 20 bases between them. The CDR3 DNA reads TGTGCCAGCAGCTACGGACAGCCCAGGTCCGGTTCACCCCTCCACTTT. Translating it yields CASSYGQPRSGSPLHF.

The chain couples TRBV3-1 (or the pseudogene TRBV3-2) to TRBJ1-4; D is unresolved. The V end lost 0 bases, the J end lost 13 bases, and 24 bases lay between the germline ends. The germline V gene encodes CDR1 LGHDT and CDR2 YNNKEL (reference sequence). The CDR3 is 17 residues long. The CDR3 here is CASSQETGNRRPKRLFF. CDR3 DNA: TGTGCCAGCAGCCAAGAAACGGGGAACCGCCGCCCGAAAAGACTGTTTTTT.

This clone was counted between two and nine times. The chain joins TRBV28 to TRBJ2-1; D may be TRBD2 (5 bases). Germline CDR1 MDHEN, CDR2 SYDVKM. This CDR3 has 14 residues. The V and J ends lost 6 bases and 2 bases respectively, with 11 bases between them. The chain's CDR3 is CASRKREPYNEQFF. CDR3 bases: TGTGCCAGCAGGAAGAGGGAACCCTACAATGAGCAGTTCTTC.

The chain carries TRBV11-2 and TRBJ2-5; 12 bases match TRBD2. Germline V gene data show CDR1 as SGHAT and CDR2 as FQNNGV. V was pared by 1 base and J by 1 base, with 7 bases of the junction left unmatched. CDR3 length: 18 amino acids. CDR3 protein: CASSLGLLAGGSQETQYF. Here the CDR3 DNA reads TGTGCCAGCAGCTTAGGGCTACTAGCGGGAGGTTCCCAAGAGACCCAGTACTTC.